The 2 T cell receptor beta chains presented below share a single source sample, sequenced in a study of T cell responses to AZD1222 COVID-19 vaccine. Profiling relied on immunoSEQ multiplex PCR, and the TCRdb table lists in-frame clones only, not all of them. The data show 150,000 to 200,000 clones, approximately 93% seen once. Sequencing was performed on peripheral blood, taken on day 0 of AZD1222 vaccination. Source of these receptors: an adult in good health.

The rearrangement joins TRBV7-9 to TRBJ1-4, with D maybe TRBD1 (6 bases). Trimming pared 1 base from V and 0 bases from J, leaving 15 bases between. Germline V CDR1 and CDR2: SEHNR, FQNEAQ (reference sequence). The CDR3 runs 18 residues. This chain's CDR3 is CASSLGTDSLTTNEKLFF. DNA of the CDR3: TGTGCCAGCAGCTTAGGGACAGACTCTTTAACAACTAATGAAAAACTGTTTTTT. The whole variable domain, remainder taken from reference TRBV7-9 and TRBJ1-4, is DTGVSQNPRHKITKRGQNVTFRCDPISEHNRLYWYRQTLGQGPEFLTYFQNEAQLEKSRLLSDRFSAERPKGSFSTLEIQRTEQGDSAMYLCASSLGTDSLTTNEKLFFGSGTQLSVL.

The chain links TRBV3-1 (or the pseudogene TRBV3-2) to TRBJ2-7, with TRBD1 as a possible D gene (6 bases). This CDR3 comprises 15 residues. The ends were cut back, 2 bases at V and 2 bases at J, with 13 bases in the middle. Germline V gene data show CDR1 as LGHDT and CDR2 as YNNKEL (reference sequence). CDR3 coding DNA: TGTGCCAGCAGCCAACGGCAGGGGACCCCCTACGAGCAGTACTTC. It translates to CASSQRQGTPYEQYF.